This is a list of T cell receptor beta chains from one sample in a study of blood T cell repertoires in COVID-19. Measured with immunoSEQ multiplex PCR; TCRdb has only the in-frame clones, and not every one. This sample has a few hundred thousand clones, with approximately 80% found just once. Sequencing was performed on peripheral blood. Receptor source: a man in his sixties with acute or convalescent COVID-19. Both conserved end residues are part of each CDR3. Fields, in order: J gene, V gene, clone size, D gene, CDR3 protein, CDR3 DNA. The D gene is left open where the match is weak. Where a row states a size, it is once, few, many or the class of an expanded clone; other rows omit it.

>TRBJ2-3|TRBV27|once|.
CASSLTFRRASSTDTQYF
TGTGCCAGCAGTTTAACTTTTCGGAGAGCTTCTAGCACAGATACGCAGTATTTT
>TRBJ1-6|TRBV5-6|.|.
CASSPTPRREYNSPLHF
TGTGCCAGCAGCCCGACGCCTCGACGGGAGTATAATTCACCCCTCCACTTT
>TRBJ2-2|TRBV19|.|.
CASRGPGANTGELFF
TGTGCCAGTAGGGGACCAGGGGCCAACACCGGGGAGCTGTTTTTT
>TRBJ1-1|TRBV5-1|.|.
CASSPMGGEAFF
TGCGCCAGCAGCCCTATGGGGGGGGAAGCTTTCTTT
>TRBJ1-2|TRBV4-1|.|.
CASSQEIGANYGYTF
TGCGCCAGCAGCCAAGAAATAGGAGCTAACTATGGCTACACCTTC
>TRBJ2-4|TRBV7-9|few|.
CASSPAQAKNIQYF
TGTGCCAGCAGCCCCGCGCAAGCCAAAAACATTCAGTACTTC
>TRBJ2-1|TRBV7-2|.|.
CASSLAPLAHNEQFF
TGTGCCAGCAGCTTAGCTCCGTTAGCCCACAATGAGCAGTTCTTC
>TRBJ2-7|TRBV4-3|.|.
CASSQDLGRVIENEQYF
TGCGCCAGCAGCCAAGATCTGGGCAGGGTCATCGAGAACGAGCAGTACTTC
>TRBJ2-1|TRBV5-1|.|.
CASSLDTSSSYNEQFF
TGCGCCAGCAGCTTGGATACTAGCAGCTCCTACAATGAGCAGTTCTTC
>TRBJ2-3|TRBV6-2/TRBV6-3|.|TRBD2
CASSPRTSGRRRDTQYF
TGTGCCAGCAGCCCCCGGACTAGCGGGAGAAGGCGAGATACGCAGTATTTT
>TRBJ1-6|TRBV11-2|.|.
CASSLDPDSYSPLHF
TGTGCCAGCAGCTTAGATCCGGACAGCTATTCACCCCTCCACTTT
>TRBJ2-2|TRBV3-1/TRBV3-2|.|.
CASSPPGLYTGELFF
TGTGCCAGCAGTCCCCCGGGACTTTACACCGGGGAGCTGTTTTTT
>TRBJ1-1|TRBV5-4|.|TRBD1
CASSTRDSEAFF
TGTGCCAGCAGCACAAGGGACAGCGAAGCTTTCTTT
>TRBJ2-3|TRBV5-4|.|.
CASSIPQGRVTDTQYF
TGTGCCAGCAGCATCCCTCAGGGGAGGGTCACAGATACGCAGTATTTT
>TRBJ1-2|TRBV6-6|.|TRBD1
CASSYRTGGIDTF
TGTGCCAGCAGTTACCGGACAGGAGGGATTGACACCTTC
>TRBJ2-5|TRBV6-5|.|.
CASRNRVGKTQYF
TGTGCCAGCAGGAACAGGGTTGGAAAGACCCAGTACTTC